These T cell receptor beta chains were read from a single sample in a study of blood T cell repertoires in COVID-19. Sequenced by immunoSEQ multiplex PCR; TCRdb stores in-frame clones only, minus some. The sample consists of around 250,000 clones, 85% to 90% of them appearing once. The sample comprised peripheral blood. The receptors were gathered from a middle-aged woman who had recovered from COVID-19. Both conserved end residues are trimmed from each CDR3. A D gene is named only where the DNA matches it firmly. A clone size is listed for some rows: how often the clone was seen (once, few, many), or a class if it is expanded.

TRBJ2-7,NA,9,NA,TRBV28,ASSLEYEQY
TRBJ2-2,NA,12,TRBD2,TRBV10-2,ASKAGGGTGELF
TRBJ1-3,once,12,TRBD1,TRBV6-5,ASSTDRVGNTIY
TRBJ1-1,NA,12,NA,TRBV2,ASSAQGQNTEAF
TRBJ2-5,NA,11,NA,TRBV13,ASRHNPEETQY
TRBJ2-2,NA,12,NA,TRBV7-2,ASSFWGLSGELF
TRBJ2-1,once,10,NA,TRBV27,ASSPTYNEQF
TRBJ2-2,few,11,NA,TRBV27,ASRARAPGELF
TRBJ2-4,NA,15,NA,TRBV6-1,ASSEGGPSIAKNIQY
TRBJ1-6,few,16,TRBD1,TRBV28,ASSRPFLRGRGSSPLH
TRBJ1-1,NA,11,NA,TRBV6-5,ASSFPGGTEAF
TRBJ1-5,NA,12,TRBD1,TRBV19,ASSGTGGNQPQH
TRBJ2-7,NA,12,NA,TRBV19,ASSIGGPGHEQY
TRBJ2-7,NA,12,NA,TRBV6-5,ASIRDIPSHEQY
TRBJ2-3,NA,14,NA,TRBV7-2,ASSLVGGPAQDTQY
TRBJ2-5,NA,10,NA,TRBV7-9,ASSLILETQY
TRBJ1-2,NA,12,NA,TRBV18,ASSISASPYGYT
TRBJ1-1,NA,12,NA,TRBV7-9,ASSLATANTEAF
TRBJ2-3,NA,11,NA,TRBV18,ASSPPPGDTQY
TRBJ2-5,NA,17,TRBD2,TRBV19,ASSIRPSGTSGLGETQY
TRBJ1-2,few,13,TRBD1,TRBV6-5,ASSYLQGDNYGYT
TRBJ1-2,NA,11,NA,TRBV19,ASSRGTPGGYT
TRBJ1-6,NA,12,NA,TRBV5-8,ASSLLLLNSPLH
TRBJ2-3,NA,13,NA,TRBV6-5,ASSYSGGSTDTQY